Sequencing of this TCR beta chain was carried out in a study of control samples from healthy donors and cancer patients. Clones were sequenced by immunoSEQ multiplex PCR, and TCRdb holds only the in-frame ones, with some missing. This sample has about 120,000 clones; approximately 87% occur once, and the top ten carry about 12%. Deletions cut 0 bases from V and 0 bases from J, with 8 bases between. The CDR3 is 15 residues long. CDR1 is MGHRA, CDR2 YSYEKL, per germline. Sequencing used blood. This TCR derives from a man aged 25-45 years in good health. The chain has TRBV4-1 and TRBJ1-2; D might be TRBD1 (5 bases). The CDR3 DNA sequence: TGCGCCAGCAGCCAAGATCCGGGGGCTAACTATGGCTACACCTTC. Its translation is CASSQDPGANYGYTF.